Listed here is a single TCR beta chain. The data were obtained in a study of blood T cell repertoires in COVID-19. Overall study: Some COVID-19 samples were acute and others convalescent; all came from the United States, Italy and Spain. The cDNA or gDNA used as material had been derived from T cells, B-cell-depleted T cells, or PBMCs.

How the authors handled the data: Estimates of nucleated cell counts were drawn from the amplification of reference gene primers. Profiled with immunoSEQ multiplex PCR; TCRdb holds only in-frame clones, not every one. V, J and clone size are those of that table, while D and trimming were read from the DNA. The sample has more than 110,000 clones, around 90% seen once. V dropped 0 bases and J dropped 2 bases, with 17 bases sitting between them. CDR1 SGHRS and CDR2 YFSETQ come from the germline V gene. CDR3 length equals 17 residues. This receptor was taken from a woman aged 80 or older with acute or convalescent COVID-19. The sample was peripheral blood. The chain recombines TRBV5-1 with TRBJ1-2; TRBD1 is a possible D gene (5 bases). The CDR3 DNA reads TGCGCCAGCAGCTTGGGAACCGAAGGGGCCCTCAACTATGGCTACACCTTC. This encodes CASSLGTEGALNYGYTF.